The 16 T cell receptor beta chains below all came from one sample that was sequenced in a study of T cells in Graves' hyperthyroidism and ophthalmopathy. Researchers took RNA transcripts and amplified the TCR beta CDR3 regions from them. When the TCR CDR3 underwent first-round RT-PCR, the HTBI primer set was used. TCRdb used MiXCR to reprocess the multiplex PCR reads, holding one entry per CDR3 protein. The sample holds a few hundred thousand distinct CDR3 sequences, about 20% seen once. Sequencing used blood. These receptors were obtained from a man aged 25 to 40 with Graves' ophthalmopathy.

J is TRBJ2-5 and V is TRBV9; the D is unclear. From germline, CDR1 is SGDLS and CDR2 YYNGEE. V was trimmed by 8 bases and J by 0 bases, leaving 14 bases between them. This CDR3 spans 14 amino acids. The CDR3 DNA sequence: TGTGCCAGTAGCCGTGGACGGGACCAAGAGACCCAGTACTTC. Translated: CASSRGRDQETQYF.

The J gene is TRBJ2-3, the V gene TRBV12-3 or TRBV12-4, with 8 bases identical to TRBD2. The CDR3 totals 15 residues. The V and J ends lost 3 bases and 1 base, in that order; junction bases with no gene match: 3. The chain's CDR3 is CASSFGSGGTDTQYF. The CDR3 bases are TGTGCCAGCAGTTTCGGTAGCGGGGGCACAGATACGCAGTATTTT.

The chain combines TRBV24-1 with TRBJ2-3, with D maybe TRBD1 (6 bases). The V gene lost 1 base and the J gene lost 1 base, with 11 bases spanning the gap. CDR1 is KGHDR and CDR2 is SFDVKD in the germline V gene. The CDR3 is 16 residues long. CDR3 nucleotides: TGTGCCACCAGTGATTTTCAGGGACATGGCACAGATACGCAGTATTTT. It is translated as CATSDFQGHGTDTQYF.

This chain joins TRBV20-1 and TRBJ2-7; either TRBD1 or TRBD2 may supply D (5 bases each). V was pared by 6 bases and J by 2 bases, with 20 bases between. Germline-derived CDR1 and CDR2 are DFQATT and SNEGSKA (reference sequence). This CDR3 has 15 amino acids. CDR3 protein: CSAPFERTGPYEQYF. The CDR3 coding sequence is TGCAGTGCCCCCTTTGAGCGGACGGGACCCTACGAGCAGTACTTC.

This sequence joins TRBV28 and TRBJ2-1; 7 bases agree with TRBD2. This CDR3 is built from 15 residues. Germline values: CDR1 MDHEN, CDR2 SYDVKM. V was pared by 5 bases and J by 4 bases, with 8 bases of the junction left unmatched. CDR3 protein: CASSVPGLRYNEQFF. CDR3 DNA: TGTGCCAGCAGTGTCCCGGGACTAAGGTACAATGAGCAGTTCTTC.

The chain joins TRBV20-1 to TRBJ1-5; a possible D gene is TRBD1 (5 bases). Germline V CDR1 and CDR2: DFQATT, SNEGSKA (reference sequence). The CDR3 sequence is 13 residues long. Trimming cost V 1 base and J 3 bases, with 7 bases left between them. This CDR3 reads CSARGGTNQPQHF. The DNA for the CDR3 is TGCAGTGCTAGAGGTGGGACCAATCAGCCCCAGCATTTT.

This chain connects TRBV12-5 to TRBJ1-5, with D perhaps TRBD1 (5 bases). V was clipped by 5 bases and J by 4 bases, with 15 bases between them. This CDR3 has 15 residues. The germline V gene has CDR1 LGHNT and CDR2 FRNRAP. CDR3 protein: CASGKSGTENQPQHF. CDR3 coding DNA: TGTGCTAGTGGTAAATCCGGGACGGAGAATCAGCCCCAGCATTTT.

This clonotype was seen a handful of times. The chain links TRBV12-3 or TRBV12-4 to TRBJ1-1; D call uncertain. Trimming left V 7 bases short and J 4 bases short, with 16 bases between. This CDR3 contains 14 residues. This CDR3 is CASTLRRAGTEAFF. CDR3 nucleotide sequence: TGTGCCAGCACCCTCCGTAGGGCAGGCACTGAAGCTTTCTTT.

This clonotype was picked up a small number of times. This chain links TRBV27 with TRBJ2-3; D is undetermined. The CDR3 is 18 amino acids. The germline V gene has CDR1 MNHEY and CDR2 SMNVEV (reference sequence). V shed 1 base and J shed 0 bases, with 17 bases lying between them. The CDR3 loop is CASSLLGRVPDSTDTQYF. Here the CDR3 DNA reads TGTGCCAGCAGTTTATTAGGTAGGGTTCCGGATAGCACAGATACGCAGTATTTT.

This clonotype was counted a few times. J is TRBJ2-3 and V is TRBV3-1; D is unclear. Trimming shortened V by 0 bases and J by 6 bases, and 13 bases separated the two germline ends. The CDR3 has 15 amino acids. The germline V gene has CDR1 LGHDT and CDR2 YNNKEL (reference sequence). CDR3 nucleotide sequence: TGTGCCAGCAGCCAAGAGTTTGCCTCCGAGGATACGCAGTATTTT. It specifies CASSQEFASEDTQYF.

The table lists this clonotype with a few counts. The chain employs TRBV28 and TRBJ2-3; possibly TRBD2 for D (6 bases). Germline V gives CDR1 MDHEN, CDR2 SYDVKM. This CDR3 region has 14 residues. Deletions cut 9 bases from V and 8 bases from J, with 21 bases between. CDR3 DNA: TGTGCCAGTAAGACTAGTGGTGCCCAGGGTACGCAGTATTTT. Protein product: CASKTSGAQGTQYF.

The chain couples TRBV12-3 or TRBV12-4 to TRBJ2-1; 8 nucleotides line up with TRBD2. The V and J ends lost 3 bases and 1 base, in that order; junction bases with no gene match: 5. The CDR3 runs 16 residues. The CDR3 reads CASSFGGLVSYNEQFF. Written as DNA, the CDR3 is TGTGCCAGCAGTTTTGGGGGACTAGTTTCCTACAATGAGCAGTTCTTC.

Written as DNA, the CDR3 is TGTGCCAGCAGTTTATCGGTCGCAGATACGCAGTATTTT. It is translated as CASSLSVADTQYF. This chain joins TRBV27 and TRBJ2-3; D is ambiguous. There are 13 residues in the CDR3. V lost 0 bases to trimming and J lost 4 bases, with 5 bases between them. Germline assignment: CDR1 MNHEY and CDR2 SMNVEV (reference sequence).

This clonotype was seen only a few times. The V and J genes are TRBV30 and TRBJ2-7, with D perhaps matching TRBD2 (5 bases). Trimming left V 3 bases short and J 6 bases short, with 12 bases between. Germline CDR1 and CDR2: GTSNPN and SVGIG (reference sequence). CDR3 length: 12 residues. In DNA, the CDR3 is TGTGCCTGGAGCGGGATTTCCGCCGAGCAGTACTTC. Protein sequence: CAWSGISAEQYF. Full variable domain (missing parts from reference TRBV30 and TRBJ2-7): SQTIHQWPATLVQPVGSPLSLECTVEGTSNPNLYWYRQAAGRGLQLLFYSVGIGQISSEVPQNLSASRPQDRQFILSSKKLLLSDSGFYLCAWSGISAEQYFGPGTRLTVT.

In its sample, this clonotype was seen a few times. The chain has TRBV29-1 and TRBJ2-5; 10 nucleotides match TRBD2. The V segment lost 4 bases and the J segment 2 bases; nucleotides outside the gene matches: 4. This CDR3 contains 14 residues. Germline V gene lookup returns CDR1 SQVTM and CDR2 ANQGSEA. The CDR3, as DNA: TGCAGCGTTGGTGTTAGCGGGAGGCAAGAGACCCAGTACTTC. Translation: CSVGVSGRQETQYF.

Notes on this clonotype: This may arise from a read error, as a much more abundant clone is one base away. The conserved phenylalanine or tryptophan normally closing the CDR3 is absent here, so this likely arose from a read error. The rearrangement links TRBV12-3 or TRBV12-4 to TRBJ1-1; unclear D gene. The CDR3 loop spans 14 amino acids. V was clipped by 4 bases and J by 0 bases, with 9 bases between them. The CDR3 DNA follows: TGTGCCAGCAGTTACGACACAATGAACACTGAAGCTTTCTCT. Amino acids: CASSYDTMNTEAFS.